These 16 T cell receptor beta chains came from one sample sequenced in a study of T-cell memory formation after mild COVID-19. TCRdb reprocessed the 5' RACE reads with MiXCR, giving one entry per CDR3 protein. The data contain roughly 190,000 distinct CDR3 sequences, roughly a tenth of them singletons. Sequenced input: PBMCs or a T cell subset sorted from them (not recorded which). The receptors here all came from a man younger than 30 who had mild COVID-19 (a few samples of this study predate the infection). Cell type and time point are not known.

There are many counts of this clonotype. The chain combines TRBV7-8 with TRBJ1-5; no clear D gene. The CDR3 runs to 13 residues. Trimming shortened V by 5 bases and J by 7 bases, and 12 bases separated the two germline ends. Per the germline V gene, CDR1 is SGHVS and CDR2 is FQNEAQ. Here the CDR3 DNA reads TGTGCCAGCAGCCAGGAGGCCAGCCAGCCCCAGCATTTT. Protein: CASSQEASQPQHF.

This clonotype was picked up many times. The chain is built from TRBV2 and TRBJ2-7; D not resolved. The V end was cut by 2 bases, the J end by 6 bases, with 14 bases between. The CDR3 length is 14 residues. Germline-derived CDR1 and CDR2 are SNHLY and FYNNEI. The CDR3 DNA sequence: TGTGCCAGCAGTGAATATGGCGCTAGGGTCGAGCAGTACTTC. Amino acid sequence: CASSEYGARVEQYF.

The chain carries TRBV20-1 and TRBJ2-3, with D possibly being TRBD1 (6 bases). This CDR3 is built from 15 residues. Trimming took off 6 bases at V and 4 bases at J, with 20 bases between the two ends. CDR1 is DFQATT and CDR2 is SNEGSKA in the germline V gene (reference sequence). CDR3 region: CSAQGPRGQADTQYF. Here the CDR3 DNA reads TGCAGTGCCCAGGGGCCCCGGGGTCAGGCAGATACGCAGTATTTT.

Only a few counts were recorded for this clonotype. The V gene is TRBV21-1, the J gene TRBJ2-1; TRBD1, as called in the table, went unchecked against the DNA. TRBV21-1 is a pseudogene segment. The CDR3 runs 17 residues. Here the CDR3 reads CASSPPLGGSSYNEQFF. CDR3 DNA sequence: TGTGCCAGCAGCCCGCCCCTTGGGGGGAGCTCCTACAATGAGCAGTTCTTC.

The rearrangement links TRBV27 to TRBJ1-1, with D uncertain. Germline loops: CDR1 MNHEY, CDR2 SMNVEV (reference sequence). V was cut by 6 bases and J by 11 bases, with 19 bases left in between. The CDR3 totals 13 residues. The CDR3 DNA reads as TGTGCCAGCAGCCCTCTCACAGTGCGCAACGCTTTCTTT. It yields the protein CASSPLTVRNAFF.

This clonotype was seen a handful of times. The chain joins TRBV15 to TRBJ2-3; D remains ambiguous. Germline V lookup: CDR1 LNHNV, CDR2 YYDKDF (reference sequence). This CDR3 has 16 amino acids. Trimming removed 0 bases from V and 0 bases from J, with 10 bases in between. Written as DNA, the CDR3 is TGTGCCACCAGCAGAGATAAAGGGCCGAGCACAGATACGCAGTATTTT. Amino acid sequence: CATSRDKGPSTDTQYF. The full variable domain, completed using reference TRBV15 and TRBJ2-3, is DAMVIQNPRYQVTQFGKPVTLSCSQTLNHNVMYWYQQKSSQAPKLLFHYYDKDFNNEADTPDNFQSRRPNTSFCFLDIRSPGLGDTAMYLCATSRDKGPSTDTQYFGPGTRLTVL.

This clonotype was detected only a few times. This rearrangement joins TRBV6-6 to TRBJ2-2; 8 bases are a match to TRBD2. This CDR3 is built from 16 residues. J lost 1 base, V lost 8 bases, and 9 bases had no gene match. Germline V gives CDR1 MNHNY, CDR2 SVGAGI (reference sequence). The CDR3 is CASVPAGAQNTGELFF. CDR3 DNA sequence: TGTGCCAGCGTACCAGCGGGGGCACAGAACACCGGGGAGCTGTTTTTT.

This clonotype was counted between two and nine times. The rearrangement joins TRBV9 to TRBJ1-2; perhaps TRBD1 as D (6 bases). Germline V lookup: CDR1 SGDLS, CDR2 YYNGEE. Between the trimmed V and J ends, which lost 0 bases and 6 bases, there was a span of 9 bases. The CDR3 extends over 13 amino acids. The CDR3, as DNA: TGTGCCAGCAGCGTAGCTCCAGGGGATGGCTACACCTTC. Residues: CASSVAPGDGYTF.

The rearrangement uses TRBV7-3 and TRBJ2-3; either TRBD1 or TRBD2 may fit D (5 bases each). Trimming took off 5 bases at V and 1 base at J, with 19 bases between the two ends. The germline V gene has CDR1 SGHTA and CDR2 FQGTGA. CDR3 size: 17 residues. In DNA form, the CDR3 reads TGTGCCAGCAGCGCTAGCCTAACAGGTTTCGGCACAGATACGCAGTATTTT. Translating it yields CASSASLTGFGTDTQYF.

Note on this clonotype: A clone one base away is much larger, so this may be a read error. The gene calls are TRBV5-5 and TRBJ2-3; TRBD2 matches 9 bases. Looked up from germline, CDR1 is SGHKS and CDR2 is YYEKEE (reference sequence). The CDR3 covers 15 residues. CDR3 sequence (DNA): TGTGCCAGCAGCTTAGCGGGGGGCAGCACAGGTACGCAGTATTTT. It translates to CASSLAGGSTGTQYF.

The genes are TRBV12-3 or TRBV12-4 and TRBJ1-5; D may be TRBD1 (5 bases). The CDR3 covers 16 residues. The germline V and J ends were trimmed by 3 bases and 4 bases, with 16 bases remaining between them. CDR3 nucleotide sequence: TGTGCCAGCAGTTTCTGGGGCAGGGCTGTAAATCAGCCCCAGCATTTT. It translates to CASSFWGRAVNQPQHF.

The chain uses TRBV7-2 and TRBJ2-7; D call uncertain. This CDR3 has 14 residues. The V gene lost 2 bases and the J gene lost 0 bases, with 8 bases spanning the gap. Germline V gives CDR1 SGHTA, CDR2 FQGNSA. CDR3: CASSLLLASYEQYF. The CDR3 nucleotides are TGTGCCAGCAGCTTACTCCTCGCCTCCTACGAGCAGTACTTC.

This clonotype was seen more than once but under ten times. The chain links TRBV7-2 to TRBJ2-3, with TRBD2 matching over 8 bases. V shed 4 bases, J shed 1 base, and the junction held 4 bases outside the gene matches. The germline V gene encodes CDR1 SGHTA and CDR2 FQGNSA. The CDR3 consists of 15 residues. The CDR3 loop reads CASSWTSPGTDTQYF. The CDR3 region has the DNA TGTGCCAGCAGCTGGACTAGCCCGGGCACAGATACGCAGTATTTT. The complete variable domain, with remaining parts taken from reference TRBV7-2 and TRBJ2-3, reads GAGVSQSPSNKVTEKGKDVELRCDPISGHTALYWYRQSLGQGLEFLIYFQGNSAPDKSGLPSDRFSAERTGGSVSTLTIQRTQQEDSAVYLCASSWTSPGTDTQYFGPGTRLTVL.

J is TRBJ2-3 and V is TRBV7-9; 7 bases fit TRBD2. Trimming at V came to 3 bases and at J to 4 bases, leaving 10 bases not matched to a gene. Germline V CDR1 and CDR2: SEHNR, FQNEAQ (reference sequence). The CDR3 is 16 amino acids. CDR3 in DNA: TGTGCCAGCAGCTTCTGGCGGGGGAATCGCGCAGATACGCAGTATTTT. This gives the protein CASSFWRGNRADTQYF.

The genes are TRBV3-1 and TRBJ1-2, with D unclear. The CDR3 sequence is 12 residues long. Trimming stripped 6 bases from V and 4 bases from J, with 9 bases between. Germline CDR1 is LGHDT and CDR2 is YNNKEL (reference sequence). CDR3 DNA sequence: TGTGCCAGCAGACTCGAGGGCTATGGCTACACCTTC. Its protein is CASRLEGYGYTF.

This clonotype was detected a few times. This chain's CDR3 is CASSSQRLMNTEAFF. The CDR3 coding sequence is TGTGCCAGCAGCTCTCAGAGGCTTATGAACACTGAAGCTTTCTTT. The rearrangement links TRBV5-4 to TRBJ1-1; D is uncertain. CDR1 SGHNT and CDR2 YYREEE come from the germline V gene (reference sequence). The V end was cut by 3 bases, the J end by 0 bases, with 12 bases between. There are 15 residues in the CDR3.